Each of the 21 T cell receptor beta chains below was sequenced from the same sample in a study of shared clonotypes between healthy human individuals. This table comes from immunoSEQ multiplex PCR, and its TCRdb copy is limited to in-frame clones, with some not included. The sample consists of about 2.3 million clones, 92% of them appearing once. Sequenced material: naive CD4+ T cells from PBMCs. Subset meaning: CD45RA+ positively selected. The source of these receptors is a man between 18 and 29 years old in good health. Some clones in this sample may be carry-over from other donors' samples.

This chain uses TRBV18 with TRBJ2-6; D unclear. Between the trimmed V and J ends, which lost 1 base and 0 bases, there was a span of 13 bases. This CDR3 contains 18 residues. Germline V gives CDR1 KGHSH, CDR2 LQKENI. CDR3 DNA sequence: TGTGCCAGCTCACCACTGGCAACTGCCAACTCTGGGGCCAACGTCCTGACTTTC. The encoded protein is CASSPLATANSGANVLTF. The full variable domain, with the rest looked up from reference TRBV18 and TRBJ2-6, is NAGVMQNPRHLVRRRGQEARLRCSPMKGHSHVYWYRQLPEEGLKFMVYLQKENIIDESGMPKERFSAEFPKEGPSILRIQQVVRGDSAAYFCASSPLATANSGANVLTFGAGSRLTVL.

This chain links TRBV2 with TRBJ2-7; the match to TRBD2 covers 7 bases. Germline V lookup: CDR1 SNHLY, CDR2 FYNNEI. There are 13 residues in the CDR3. V shed 6 bases, J shed 5 bases, and the junction held 7 bases outside the gene matches. The CDR3, as DNA: TGTGCCAGCAGCCCAAATGGGGGGGACGAGCAGTACTTC. The encoded protein is CASSPNGGDEQYF.

This clone was recorded once. The chain recombines TRBV7-2 with TRBJ1-3; unclear D gene. This CDR3 contains 14 residues. Looked up from germline, CDR1 is SGHTA and CDR2 is FQGNSA. The ends were cut back, 2 bases at V and 4 bases at J, with 9 bases in the middle. CDR3 region: CASSLQAAGNTIYF. The CDR3, as DNA: TGTGCCAGCAGCTTACAGGCGGCCGGAAACACCATATATTTT.

The gene calls are TRBV7-8 and TRBJ2-5; the match to TRBD1 covers 8 bases. Germline loops: CDR1 SGHVS, CDR2 FQNEAQ. This CDR3 comprises 14 residues. With 4 bases clipped from V and 5 bases from J, the junction kept 6 bases outside the gene matches. The CDR3 DNA reads as TGTGCCAGCAGCTATACAGGGGGAAGGGAGACCCAGTACTTC. The encoded protein is CASSYTGGRETQYF.

This chain uses TRBV9 with TRBJ2-3, with D perhaps TRBD2 (6 bases). Per germline, CDR1 SGDLS and CDR2 YYNGEE. CDR3 size: 14 residues. Trimming cost V 0 bases and J 6 bases, with 11 bases left between them. CDR3 nucleotide sequence: TGTGCCAGCAGCGTAGAACGGCGGGACGATACGCAGTATTTT. This sequence encodes CASSVERRDDTQYF.

V usage is TRBV5-1 and J usage is TRBJ2-2; D might be TRBD2 (5 bases). The V gene's germline CDR1 is SGHRS and CDR2 YFSETQ. The V gene lost 0 bases and the J gene lost 4 bases, with 10 bases spanning the gap. CDR3 length equals 15 residues. Here the CDR3 reads CASSLAGLLTGELFF. In DNA, the CDR3 is TGCGCCAGCAGCTTGGCCGGACTCCTCACCGGGGAGCTGTTTTTT.

The genes are TRBV9 and TRBJ2-7; 9 bases map to TRBD2. CDR1 and CDR2 (germline): SGDLS, YYNGEE. The CDR3 runs to 16 residues. V lost 3 bases, J lost 2 bases, and 9 bases stayed unmatched. CDR3 amino acids: CASSGGGLAGPYEQYF. CDR3 in DNA: TGTGCCAGCAGCGGAGGGGGGCTAGCGGGACCCTACGAGCAGTACTTC.

The rearrangement links TRBV7-8 to TRBJ1-1; D uncertain. Looked up from germline, CDR1 is SGHVS and CDR2 is FQNEAQ. There are 13 residues in the CDR3. V was shortened by 3 bases and J by 1 base, with 6 bases between the two germline ends. CDR3 sequence: CASSFTPNTEAFF. The CDR3 coding sequence is TGTGCCAGCAGCTTTACACCGAACACTGAAGCTTTCTTT. The full variable domain, in which reference TRBV7-8 and TRBJ1-1 provide the parts outside the CDR3, is GAGVSQSPRYKVAKRGQDVALRCDPISGHVSLFWYQQALGQGPEFLTYFQNEAQLDKSGLPSDRFFAERPEGSVSTLKIQRTQQEDSAVYLCASSFTPNTEAFFGQGTRLTVV.

Concerning this clone itself: This CDR3 is also generated by other DNA sequences in the sample. The chain uses TRBV28 and TRBJ2-4; D call uncertain. CDR1 and CDR2 from the germline V gene are MDHEN and SYDVKM. The CDR3 has 13 amino acids. The V and J ends lost 2 bases and 0 bases respectively, with 2 bases between them. The CDR3: CASSLVAKNIQYF. The DNA for the CDR3 is TGTGCCAGCAGTTTAGTAGCCAAAAACATTCAGTACTTC.

The CDR3 DNA reads TGTGCCAGCAGTTACGGAAAATCGGGAAACACCATATATTTT. Translation: CASSYGKSGNTIYF. This rearrangement joins TRBV6-5 to TRBJ1-3; D ambiguous. This CDR3 has 14 amino acids. Trimming removed 2 bases at V and 4 bases at J, with 9 bases between. Per the germline V gene, CDR1 is MNHEY and CDR2 is SVGAGI.

This chain joins TRBV5-1 and TRBJ2-1, with TRBD2 matching over 13 bases. CDR3 size: 16 residues. CDR1 and CDR2 (germline): SGHRS, YFSETQ. V shed 0 bases and J 10 bases; nucleotides not matched to a gene: 7. The CDR3 DNA sequence: TGCGCCAGCAGCTTGGGAGGACTAGCGGGAGTCCGCGAGCAGTTCTTC. This codes for CASSLGGLAGVREQFF.

As regards this clone: The sample carries other DNA sequences with the same CDR3. Here the CDR3 reads CASSLPGQETQYF. CDR3 nucleotides: TGTGCCAGCAGCCTTCCGGGGCAAGAGACCCAGTACTTC. The chain joins TRBV28 to TRBJ2-5; D is perhaps TRBD2 (5 bases). The germline gives CDR1 MDHEN, CDR2 SYDVKM. Between the trimmed V and J ends, which lost 6 bases and 2 bases, there was a span of 10 bases. The CDR3 totals 13 residues.

This chain links TRBV30 with TRBJ1-4; tentative D call: TRBD1 (5 bases). Deletions cut 3 bases from V and 4 bases from J, with 9 bases between. Germline V gene lookup returns CDR1 GTSNPN and CDR2 SVGIG (reference sequence). The CDR3 is 13 residues long. The CDR3 sequence is CAWRERGNEKLFF. CDR3 coding DNA: TGTGCCTGGAGGGAAAGGGGTAATGAAAAACTGTTTTTT.

The gene calls are TRBV5-1 and TRBJ1-5; D is perhaps TRBD1 (5 bases). With 0 bases removed from V and 2 bases from J, the gap between germline ends came to 9 bases. Germline CDR1 and CDR2: SGHRS and YFSETQ. This CDR3 region has 15 residues. The CDR3 region has the DNA TGCGCCAGCAGCTTGGCAGGGAACGGCAATCAGCCCCAGCATTTT. As protein: CASSLAGNGNQPQHF. Variable domain in full (rest from reference TRBV5-1 and TRBJ1-5): KAGVTQTPRYLIKTRGQQVTLSCSPISGHRSVSWYQQTPGQGLQFLFEYFSETQRNKGNFPGRFSGRQFSNSRSEMNVSTLELGDSALYLCASSLAGNGNQPQHFGDGTRLSIL.

The V call is TRBV7-9, the J call TRBJ1-4; D unclear. Trimming left V 5 bases short and J 7 bases short, with 17 bases between. Germline CDR1 is SEHNR and CDR2 is FQNEAQ (reference sequence). The CDR3 length is 15 residues. CDR3 sequence: CASSTYENGGEKLFF. CDR3 sequence (DNA): TGTGCCAGCAGCACCTATGAAAACGGCGGTGAAAAACTGTTTTTT.

The chain carries TRBV7-3 and TRBJ2-7; maybe TRBD2 (5 bases). V was cut by 1 base and J by 7 bases, with 14 bases left in between. CDR1 is SGHTA, CDR2 FQGTGA, per germline. The CDR3 sequence is 14 residues long. The CDR3 here is CASSLKPGSGEQYF. In DNA form, the CDR3 reads TGTGCCAGCAGCTTAAAGCCGGGTTCGGGGGAGCAGTACTTC. The full variable domain, rest sourced from reference TRBV7-3 and TRBJ2-7, is GAGVSQTPSNKVTEKGKYVELRCDPISGHTALYWYRQSLGQGPEFLIYFQGTGAADDSGLPNDRFFAVRPEGSVSTLKIQRTERGDSAVYLCASSLKPGSGEQYFGPGTRLTVT.

A single count supports this clone. The V and J genes are TRBV5-5 and TRBJ2-7; 8 bases agree with TRBD2. V dropped 2 bases and J dropped 2; count of bases not matched to a gene: 3. The CDR3 is 14 residues long. CDR1 is SGHKS, CDR2 YYEKEE, per germline (reference sequence). The CDR3 region is CASSFREGPYEQYF. The DNA for the CDR3 is TGTGCCAGCAGCTTTCGGGAGGGCCCCTACGAGCAGTACTTC. Using reference TRBV5-5 and TRBJ2-7 for the parts outside the CDR3, the full variable domain is DAGVTQSPTHLIKTRGQQVTLRCSPISGHKSVSWYQQVLGQGPQFIFQYYEKEERGRGNFPDRFSARQFPNYSSELNVNALLLGDSALYLCASSFREGPYEQYFGPGTRLTVT.

This chain connects TRBV2 to TRBJ2-1; D unclear. The CDR3 runs 8 residues. The germline CDR1 and CDR2 sequences are SNHLY and FYNNEI. V gave up 7 bases and J gave up 12 bases, with 4 bases separating them. The CDR3 region has the DNA TGTGCCAGCATGGGGCAGTTCTTC. Amino acid sequence: CASMGQFF.

The gene calls are TRBV15 and TRBJ2-5; D unresolved. The germline V gene encodes CDR1 LNHNV and CDR2 YYDKDF (reference sequence). The CDR3 consists of 14 residues. V was clipped by 0 bases and J by 5 bases, with 10 bases between them. The CDR3 loop reads CATSRESIRETQYF. The CDR3 bases are TGTGCCACCAGCAGAGAATCCATTAGGGAGACCCAGTACTTC.

The chain uses TRBV5-1 and TRBJ1-4; D call uncertain. CDR1 and CDR2 from the germline V gene are SGHRS and YFSETQ. The CDR3 runs to 15 residues. V lost 0 bases, J lost 8 bases, and 14 bases lay in between. Here the CDR3 reads CASSLALARAEKLFF. In DNA, the CDR3 is TGCGCCAGCAGCTTGGCCCTCGCTCGGGCCGAAAAACTGTTTTTT.

The CDR3 here is CASSKGNTEAFF. CDR3 coding DNA: TGTGCCAGCAGTAAGGGGAACACTGAAGCTTTCTTT. The chain has TRBV28 and TRBJ1-1, with D uncertain. With 5 bases removed from V and 1 base from J, the gap between germline ends came to 5 bases. CDR3 length: 12 amino acids. In germline, CDR1 is MDHEN, CDR2 SYDVKM. Looking up the rest from reference TRBV28 and TRBJ1-1 gives the full variable domain: DVKVTQSSRYLVKRTGEKVFLECVQDMDHENMFWYRQDPGLGLRLIYFSYDVKMKEKGDIPEGYSVSREKKERFSLILESASTNQTSMYLCASSKGNTEAFFGQGTRLTVV.